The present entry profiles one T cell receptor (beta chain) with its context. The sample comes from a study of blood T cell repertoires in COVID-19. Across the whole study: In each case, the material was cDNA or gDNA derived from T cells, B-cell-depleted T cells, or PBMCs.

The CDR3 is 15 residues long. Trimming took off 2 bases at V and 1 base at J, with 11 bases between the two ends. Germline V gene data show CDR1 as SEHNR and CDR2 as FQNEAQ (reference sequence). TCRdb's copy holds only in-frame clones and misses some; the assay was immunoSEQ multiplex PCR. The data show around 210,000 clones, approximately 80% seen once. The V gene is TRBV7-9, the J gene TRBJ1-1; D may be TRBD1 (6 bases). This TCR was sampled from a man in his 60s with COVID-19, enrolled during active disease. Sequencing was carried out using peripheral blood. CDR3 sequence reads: CASSLFTRGNTEAFF. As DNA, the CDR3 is TGTGCCAGCAGCTTATTCACCAGGGGGAACACTGAAGCTTTCTTT.